This T cell receptor (beta chain) was sequenced during a study of immune evolution from preneoplasia to lung adenocarcinoma. General observations from the study: Top clone share appeared to fall from AAH through AIS, MIA, adenocarcinoma.

For this clone: Its antigen is not known.

Assay used: immunoSEQ multiplex PCR; TCRdb lists only in-frame clones, some missing. The data contain 9,800 or so clones, 79% of them singletons. Per germline, CDR1 LNHDA and CDR2 SQIVND (reference sequence). The length of the CDR3 is 15 residues. Unmatched junction bases numbered 8, after V lost 7 bases and J lost 4 bases. Sequenced input: FFPE lung adenocarcinoma in situ tissue. The TCR sequence derives from a person at least 80 years old with lung adenocarcinoma. The chain has TRBV19 and TRBJ2-2; 8 positions match TRBD2. CDR3 residues: CASTGGGGSTGELFF. Here the CDR3 DNA reads TGTGCCAGTACCGGGGGCGGGGGGTCCACCGGGGAGCTGTTTTTT.